This T cell receptor beta chain comes out of a study of post-analysis software for immune sequencing data. Across the whole study: In terms of disease course, relapsing-remitting, secondary progressive and progressive-relapsing multiple sclerosis were included.

Germline V lookup: CDR1 SNHLY, CDR2 FYNNEI. This CDR3 spans 15 amino acids. The V end lost 0 bases, the J end lost 5 bases, and 13 bases lay between the germline ends. Included in the TCR beta cDNA libraries were unique molecular identifiers. TCRdb recomputed calls from the PCR reads with MiXCR, one row per CDR3 protein. The sample holds fewer than 850,000 distinct CDR3 sequences, roughly 29% seen once. This clonotype has only a few counts. The target antigen is unknown. General study findings and limits: The normalized Chao1 diversity of multiple sclerosis patients was significantly lower than that of controls. Relative to controls, patients had a few TRBV segments at higher frequency, with TRBV5-6, TRBV5-1 and TRBV20-1 among these.

The V call is TRBV2, the J call TRBJ1-2, with D hard to call. The sequenced material came from blood. This TCR derives from a girl under 18 with multiple sclerosis. CDR3 in DNA: TGTGCCAGCAGTGAAGCGTACGAAGGAGGTTATGGCTACACCTTC. Translation: CASSEAYEGGYGYTF. The full variable domain, its missing parts supplied by reference TRBV2 and TRBJ1-2, is EPEVTQTPSHQVTQMGQEVILRCVPISNHLYFYWYRQILGQKVEFLVSFYNNEISEKSEIFDDQFSVERPDGSNFTLKIRSTKLEDSAMYFCASSEAYEGGYGYTFGSGTRLTVV.